These 21 T cell receptor beta chains came from one sample sequenced in a study of T cell clonality in common variable immunodeficiency. Study results and limitations: Reportedly, TCR beta sequences from common variable immunodeficiency showed fewer deletions and N-nucleotide insertions.

The repertoire was sequenced with immunoSEQ multiplex PCR; TCRdb's copy has only in-frame clones and lacks some. The sample holds roughly 42,000 clones, and no clone turns up only once. No antigen has been assigned to these receptors. What was sequenced was peripheral blood mononuclear cells. Receptors originate from a human donor with common variable immunodeficiency.

This clone was seen repeatedly, ten times or more. The sequenced fragment ends 3 residues before the CDR3 boundary, so the rest is inferred from the germline J gene. The chain carries TRBV20-1 and TRBJ2-7, with D hard to call. The CDR3 length is 14 residues. Germline V gives CDR1 DFQATT, CDR2 SNEGSKA (reference sequence). V gave up 1 base and J gave up 6 bases, with 16 bases separating them. The CDR3 bases that were read are TGCAGTGCTAGAGTTTTACAGCCCGAGTTCGAG. Translated: CSARVLQPEFE. The whole CDR3 sequence reads CSARVLQPEFEQYF.

This clone has just a few counts. The CDR3 goes on 3 residues after the read ends, and that part is filled in from the germline J gene. This sequence joins TRBV7-3 and TRBJ1-2; D is possibly TRBD1 (6 bases). The CDR3 is made up of 14 amino acids. CDR1 and CDR2 from the germline V gene are SGHTA and FQGTGA. Trimming cost V 2 bases and J 6 bases, with 13 bases left between them. CDR3 residues: CASSLAQGVDGYTF. The covered CDR3 bases are TGTGCCAGCAGCTTAGCACAGGGAGTTGATGGC.

The sample holds a few counts of this clone. The sequenced fragment ends 3 residues before the CDR3 boundary, so the rest is inferred from the germline J gene. The chain has TRBV19 and TRBJ2-1; D not resolved. V was pared by 1 base and J by 5 bases, with 3 bases between. Germline V gene sequence: CDR1 LNHDA, CDR2 SQIVND (reference sequence). The CDR3 loop spans 12 amino acids. The CDR3 loop reads CASSIVNNEQFF. The sequenced part of the CDR3 DNA is TGTGCCAGTAGTATAGTTAACAATGAG. Based on the CDR3 plus reference TRBV19 and TRBJ2-1, the full variable domain is DGGITQSPKYLFRKEGQNVTLSCEQNLNHDAMYWYRQDPGQGLRLIYYSQIVNDFQKGDIAEGYSVSREKKESFPLTVTSAQKNPTAFYLCASSIVNNEQFFGPGTRLTVL.

This clone came up a few times. The read is 3 residues too short to cover the CDR3 end, so that end is filled in from the germline J gene. This chain uses TRBV6-2 or TRBV6-3 with TRBJ2-7, with TRBD1 matching 10 bases. V lost 0 bases and J lost 0; bases outside the gene matches: 5. In germline, CDR1 is MNHEY, CDR2 SVGEGT. The CDR3 contains 17 residues. The sequenced CDR3 bases are TGTGCCAGCAGTTACTCGACAGGGGGCTTGGACTCCTACGAG. Translated: CASSYSTGGLDSYE. The CDR3, in full, reads CASSYSTGGLDSYEQYF.

Judged by abundance, this clone is medium-sized (0.01 to 0.1%). Read sequence stops 3 residues before the CDR3 end, and the germline J gene provides the missing end. The V call is TRBV5-1, the J call TRBJ1-5; TRBD1 matches 7 bases. The CDR3 is made up of 14 amino acids. The junction had 5 bases not matched to a gene; V was cut back by 1 base and J by 7 bases. The V gene's germline CDR1 is SGHRS and CDR2 YFSETQ. The CDR3: CASSLKAGQQPQHF. The part of the CDR3 DNA that was read is TGCGCCAGCAGCTTGAAAGCGGGACAGCAGCCC.

This clone was detected many times. Read coverage stops 3 residues before the CDR3 terminus; the germline J gene supplies the remainder. This chain joins TRBV29-1 and TRBJ2-3, with D possibly matching TRBD2 (6 bases). In germline, CDR1 is SQVTM, CDR2 ANQGSEA. The CDR3 contains 14 residues. V lost 2 bases, J lost 2 bases, and 11 bases lay in between. The CDR3 sequence is CSVEMRGPTDTQYF. CDR3 DNA, as far as it was read: TGCAGCGTTGAAATGCGGGGCCCCACAGATACG.

This clone came up many times. The CDR3 end lies 3 residues beyond the end of the read and is filled in from the germline J gene. This chain uses TRBV5-1 with TRBJ2-2; TRBD1 matches 9 bases. Germline V lookup: CDR1 SGHRS, CDR2 YFSETQ. V lost 0 bases to trimming and J lost 4 bases; unmatched junction nucleotides: 4. This CDR3 comprises 16 residues. CDR3 region: CASSLDGTGFTGELFF. The covered CDR3 bases are TGCGCCAGCAGCTTGGATGGGACAGGGTTCACCGGGGAG.

This clone appeared many times. Read coverage stops 3 residues before the CDR3 terminus; the germline J gene supplies the remainder. The chain couples TRBV19 to TRBJ2-1; weak D call: TRBD2 (5 bases). This CDR3 has 14 amino acids. Germline V gene data show CDR1 as LNHDA and CDR2 as SQIVND (reference sequence). V was shortened by 7 bases and J by 0 bases, with 10 bases between the two germline ends. The CDR3 DNA, read in part, is TGTGCCAGTAAGAGCGGAGGCTCCTACAATGAG. This encodes CASKSGGSYNE. The whole CDR3 is CASKSGGSYNEQFF. Full variable domain (rest looked up from reference TRBV19 and TRBJ2-1): DGGITQSPKYLFRKEGQNVTLSCEQNLNHDAMYWYRQDPGQGLRLIYYSQIVNDFQKGDIAEGYSVSREKKESFPLTVTSAQKNPTAFYLCASKSGGSYNEQFFGPGTRLTVL.

This clone has just a few counts. Sequencing ends 3 residues short of the CDR3 end; the germline J gene provides the rest. The chain uses TRBV19 and TRBJ2-5; 14 bases fit TRBD2. The CDR3 runs 15 residues. Germline values: CDR1 LNHDA, CDR2 SQIVND (reference sequence). Trimming removed 5 bases from V and 5 bases from J; junction bases left unmatched: 4. CDR3 DNA, as far as it was read: TGTGCCAGTAGTCGGACTAGCGGGGGGCTGGAGACC. It encodes CASSRTSGGLET. The CDR3, in full, reads CASSRTSGGLETQYF.

This clone was detected ten times or more. The read terminates 3 residues before the CDR3 end, so the remaining end is supplied by the germline J gene. This chain links TRBV7-8 with TRBJ2-7, with 8 bases aligning to TRBD2. Trimming took 5 bases from V and 2 from J; bases not matched to a gene: 5. CDR3 length: 14 amino acids. CDR1 is SGHVS and CDR2 is FQNEAQ in the germline V gene. CDR3 region: CASSTDSGTYEQYF. The covered CDR3 bases are TGTGCCAGCAGCACGGATAGCGGGACCTACGAG.

The sequenced CDR3 bases are TGTGCCACCAAGACCAGGGATATAGAGACC. This encodes CATKTRDIET. The full CDR3 protein reads CATKTRDIETQYF. The chain links TRBV19 to TRBJ2-5; D possibly corresponds to TRBD1 (5 bases). The read ends 3 residues early relative to the CDR3; the germline J gene fills the gap. The CDR3 loop spans 13 amino acids. V was cut by 10 bases and J by 4 bases, with 16 bases left in between. The germline V gene encodes CDR1 LNHDA and CDR2 SQIVND (reference sequence).

This clone occurred many times. The read terminates 3 residues before the CDR3 end, so the remaining end is supplied by the germline J gene. The V gene is TRBV20-1, the J gene TRBJ1-1; 10 bases are a match to TRBD1. The CDR3 contains 12 residues. Germline V CDR1 and CDR2: DFQATT, SNEGSKA (reference sequence). This chain's CDR3 is CSAVGTGEGAFF. The CDR3 DNA, read in part, is TGCAGTGCTGTCGGGACAGGGGAGGGG.

In regard to this clone: Coverage ceases 3 residues before the CDR3 finishes, and the germline J gene fills in the end. The rearrangement joins TRBV11-2 to TRBJ2-7; 7 nucleotides line up with TRBD1. This CDR3 contains 15 residues. V was pared by 7 bases and J by 6 bases, with 15 bases of the junction left unmatched. The germline V gene has CDR1 SGHAT and CDR2 FQNNGV. Partial CDR3 DNA: TGTGCCAGCACCCCTCTCCAGGGACAGTCCCCCGAG. Translating it yields CASTPLQGQSPE. The whole CDR3 protein is CASTPLQGQSPEQYF.

With respect to this clone: The sequence runs out 3 residues before the end of the CDR3; the remainder is reconstructed from the germline J gene. The chain couples TRBV6-1 to TRBJ1-2, with 10 bases aligning to TRBD1. V trimming: 4 bases; J trimming: 5 bases; junction bases outside the gene matches: 4. The CDR3 has 14 residues. Germline assignment: CDR1 MNHNS and CDR2 SASEGT. CDR3 amino acids: CASSGQGATYGYTF. CDR3 bases read: TGTGCCAGCAGTGGACAGGGGGCAACGTATGGC.

The sequenced part of the CDR3 DNA is TGTGCCAGTAGTGACGCGGGGGCCAGCACCGGGGAG. Protein: CASSDAGASTGE. The entire CDR3 sequence reads CASSDAGASTGELFF. The V and J genes are TRBV19 and TRBJ2-2; maybe TRBD2 (7 bases). The CDR3 is cut off 3 residues early in the read; its end comes from the germline J gene. The CDR3 is 15 amino acids. Trimming cost V 5 bases and J 4 bases, with 14 bases left between them. The germline gives CDR1 LNHDA, CDR2 SQIVND (reference sequence).

This clone appeared many times. Coverage ceases 3 residues before the CDR3 finishes, and the germline J gene fills in the end. This sequence joins TRBV7-8 and TRBJ1-1, with TRBD1 matching over 7 bases. CDR1 is SGHVS and CDR2 is FQNEAQ in the germline V gene. V lost 5 bases and J lost 0; bases outside the gene matches: 3. The CDR3 is 14 amino acids. The CDR3 reads CASSLGQMNTEAFF. The CDR3 bases that were read are TGTGCCAGCAGCCTGGGACAGATGAACACTGAA.

This clone turned up a few times. The read terminates 3 residues before the CDR3 end, so the remaining end is supplied by the germline J gene. The chain employs TRBV6-2 or TRBV6-3 and TRBJ2-1; perhaps TRBD1 as D (6 bases). V was cut by 5 bases and J by 6 bases, with 8 bases left in between. Per the germline V gene, CDR1 is MNHEY and CDR2 is SVGEGT. This CDR3 comprises 12 residues. The covered CDR3 bases are TGTGCCAGCAGTCACAGGGCCAATGAG. This codes for CASSHRANE. The CDR3 as a whole reads CASSHRANEQFF.

In its sample, this clone was seen many times. The CDR3 end is not reached by the read, which stops 3 residues before it; the germline J gene fills it in. The chain is built from TRBV5-1 and TRBJ1-6, with D possibly being TRBD1 (6 bases). This CDR3 has 18 amino acids. V lost 1 base and J lost 2, with 16 bases in between. Germline V gene sequence: CDR1 SGHRS, CDR2 YFSETQ. Partial CDR3 DNA: TGCGCCAGCAGCTTGCGACGTGAGGACAGCCCCTATAATTCACCC. Translation: CASSLRREDSPYNSP. The complete CDR3 reads CASSLRREDSPYNSPLHF.

This clone was picked up a small number of times. The sequenced fragment ends 3 residues before the CDR3 boundary, so the rest is inferred from the germline J gene. The chain recombines TRBV7-9 with TRBJ2-3, with 7 bases that match TRBD1. CDR3 size: 14 residues. V was clipped by 4 bases and J by 5 bases; unmatched bases: 6. Per germline, CDR1 SEHNR and CDR2 FQNEAQ (reference sequence). CDR3 bases read: TGTGCCAGCAGCTCCAGGGGGTGGGTAGATACG. It yields the protein CASSSRGWVDT. The entire CDR3 protein is CASSSRGWVDTQYF. Filled out from reference TRBV7-9 and TRBJ2-3, the complete variable domain reads DTGVSQNPRHKITKRGQNVTFRCDPISEHNRLYWYRQTLGQGPEFLTYFQNEAQLEKSRLLSDRFSAERPKGSFSTLEIQRTEQGDSAMYLCASSSRGWVDTQYFGPGTRLTVL.

This clone was observed at least ten times. Read data end 3 residues before the CDR3 end; the end is taken from the germline J gene. The V and J genes are TRBV5-1 and TRBJ2-3; 9 nucleotides agree with TRBD1. The V gene end was trimmed by 7 bases and the J gene end by 3 bases; junction bases not matched to a gene: 9. The CDR3 contains 15 residues. Germline V gene data show CDR1 as SGHRS and CDR2 as YFSETQ. The CDR3 here is CASPKRDRETDTQYF. The CDR3 DNA, read in part, is TGCGCCAGCCCCAAAAGGGACAGGGAAACAGATACG.

This clone was counted many times. Read coverage stops 3 residues before the CDR3 terminus; the germline J gene supplies the remainder. Other DNA sequences in this sample translate to the same CDR3. This chain uses TRBV6-2 or TRBV6-3 with TRBJ2-3; 11 bases line up with TRBD2. Germline V gene sequence: CDR1 MNHEY, CDR2 SVGEGT. The trim removed 6 bases at V and 4 bases at J, leaving 6 bases unmatched. The length of the CDR3 is 15 residues. The CDR3 loop is CASSLGTSGADTQYF. The covered CDR3 bases are TGTGCCAGCAGCCTCGGGACTAGCGGTGCAGATACG.